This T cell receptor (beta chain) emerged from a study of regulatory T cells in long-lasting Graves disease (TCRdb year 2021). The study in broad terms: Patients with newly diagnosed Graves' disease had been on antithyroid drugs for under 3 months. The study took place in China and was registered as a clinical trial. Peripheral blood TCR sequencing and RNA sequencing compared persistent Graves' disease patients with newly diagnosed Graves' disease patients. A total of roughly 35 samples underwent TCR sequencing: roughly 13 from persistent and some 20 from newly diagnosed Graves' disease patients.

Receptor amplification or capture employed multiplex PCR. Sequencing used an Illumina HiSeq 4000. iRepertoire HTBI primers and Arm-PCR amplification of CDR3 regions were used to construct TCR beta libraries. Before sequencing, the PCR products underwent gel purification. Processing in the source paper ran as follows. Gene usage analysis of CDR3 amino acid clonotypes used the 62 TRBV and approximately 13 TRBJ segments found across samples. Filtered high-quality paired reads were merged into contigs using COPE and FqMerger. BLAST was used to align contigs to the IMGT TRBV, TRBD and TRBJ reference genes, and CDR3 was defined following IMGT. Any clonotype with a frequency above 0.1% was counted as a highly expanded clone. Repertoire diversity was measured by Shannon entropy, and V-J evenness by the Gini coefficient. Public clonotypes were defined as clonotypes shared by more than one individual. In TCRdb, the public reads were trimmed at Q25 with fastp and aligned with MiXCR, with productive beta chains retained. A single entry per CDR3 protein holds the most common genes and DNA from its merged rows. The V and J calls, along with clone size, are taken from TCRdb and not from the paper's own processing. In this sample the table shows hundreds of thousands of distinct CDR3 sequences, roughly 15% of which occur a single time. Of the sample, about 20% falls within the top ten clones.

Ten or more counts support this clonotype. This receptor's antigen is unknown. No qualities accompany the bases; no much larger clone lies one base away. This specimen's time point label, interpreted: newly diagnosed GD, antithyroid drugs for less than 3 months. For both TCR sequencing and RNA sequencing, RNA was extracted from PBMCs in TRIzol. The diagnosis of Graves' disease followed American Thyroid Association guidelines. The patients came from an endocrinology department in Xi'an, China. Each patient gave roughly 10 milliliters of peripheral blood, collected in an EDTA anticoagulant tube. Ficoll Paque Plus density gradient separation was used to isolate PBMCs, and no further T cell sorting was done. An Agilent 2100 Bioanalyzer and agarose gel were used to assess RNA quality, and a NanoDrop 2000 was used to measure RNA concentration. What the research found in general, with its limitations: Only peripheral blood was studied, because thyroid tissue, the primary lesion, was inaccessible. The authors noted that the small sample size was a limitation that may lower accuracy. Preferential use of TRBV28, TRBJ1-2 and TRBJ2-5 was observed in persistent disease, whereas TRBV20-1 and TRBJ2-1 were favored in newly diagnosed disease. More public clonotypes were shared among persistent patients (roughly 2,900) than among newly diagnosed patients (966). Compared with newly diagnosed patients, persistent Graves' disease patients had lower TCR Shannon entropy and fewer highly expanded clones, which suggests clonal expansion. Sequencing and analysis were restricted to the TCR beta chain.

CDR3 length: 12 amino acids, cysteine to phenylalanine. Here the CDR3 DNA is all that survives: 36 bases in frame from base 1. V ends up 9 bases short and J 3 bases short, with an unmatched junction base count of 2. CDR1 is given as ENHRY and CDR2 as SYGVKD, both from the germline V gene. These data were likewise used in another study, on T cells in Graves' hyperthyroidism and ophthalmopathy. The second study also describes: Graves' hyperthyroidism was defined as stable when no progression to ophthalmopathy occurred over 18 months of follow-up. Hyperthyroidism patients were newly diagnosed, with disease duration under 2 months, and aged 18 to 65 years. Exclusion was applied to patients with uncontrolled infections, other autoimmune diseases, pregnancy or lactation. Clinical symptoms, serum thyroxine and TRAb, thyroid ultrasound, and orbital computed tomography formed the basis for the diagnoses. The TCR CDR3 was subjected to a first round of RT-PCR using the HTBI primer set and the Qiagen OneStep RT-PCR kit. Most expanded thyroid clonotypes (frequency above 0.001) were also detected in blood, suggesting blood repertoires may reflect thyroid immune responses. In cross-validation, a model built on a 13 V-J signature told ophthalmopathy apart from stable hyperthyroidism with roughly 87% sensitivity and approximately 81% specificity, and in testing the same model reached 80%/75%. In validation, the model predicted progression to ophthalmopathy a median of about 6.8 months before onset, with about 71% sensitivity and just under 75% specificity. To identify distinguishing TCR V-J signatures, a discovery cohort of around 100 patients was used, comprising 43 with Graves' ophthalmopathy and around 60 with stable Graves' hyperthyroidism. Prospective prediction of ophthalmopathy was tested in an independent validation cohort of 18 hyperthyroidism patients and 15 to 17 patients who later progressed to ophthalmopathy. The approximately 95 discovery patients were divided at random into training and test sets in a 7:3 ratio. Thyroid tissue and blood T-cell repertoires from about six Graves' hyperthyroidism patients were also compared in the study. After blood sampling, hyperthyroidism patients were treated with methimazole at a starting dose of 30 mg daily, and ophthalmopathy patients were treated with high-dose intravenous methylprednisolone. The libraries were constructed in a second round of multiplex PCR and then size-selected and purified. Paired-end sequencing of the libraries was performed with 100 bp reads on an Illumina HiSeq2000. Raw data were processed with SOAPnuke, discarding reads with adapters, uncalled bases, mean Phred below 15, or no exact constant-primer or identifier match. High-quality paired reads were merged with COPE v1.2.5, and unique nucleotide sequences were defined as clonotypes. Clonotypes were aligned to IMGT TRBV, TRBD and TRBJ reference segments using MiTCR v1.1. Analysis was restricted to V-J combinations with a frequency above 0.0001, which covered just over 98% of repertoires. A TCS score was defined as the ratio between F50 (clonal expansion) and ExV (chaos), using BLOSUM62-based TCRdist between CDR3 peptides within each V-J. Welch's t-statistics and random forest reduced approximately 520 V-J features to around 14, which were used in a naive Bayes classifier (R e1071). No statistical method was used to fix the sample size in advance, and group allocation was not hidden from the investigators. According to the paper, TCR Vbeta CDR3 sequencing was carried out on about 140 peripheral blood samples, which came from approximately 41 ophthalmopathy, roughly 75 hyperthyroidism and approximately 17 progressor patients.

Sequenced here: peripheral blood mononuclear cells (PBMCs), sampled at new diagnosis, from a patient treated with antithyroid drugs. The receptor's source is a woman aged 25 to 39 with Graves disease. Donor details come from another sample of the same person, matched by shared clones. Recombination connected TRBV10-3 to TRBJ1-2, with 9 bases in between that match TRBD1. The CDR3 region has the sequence CAIQGADYGYTF. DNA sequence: TGTGCCATACAGGGGGCTGACTATGGCTACACCTTC.